One and the same sample provided the 26 T cell receptor beta chains below, sequenced in a study of OX40 agonist ivuxolimab in advanced cancers. TCRdb's table, derived via immunoSEQ multiplex PCR, lists solely in-frame clones and lacks some. The repertoire holds 35,000 to 45,000 clones, with 76% as singletons. This material consisted of CD4+ or CD8+ T cells sorted from blood, taken in a trial of the OX40 agonist ivuxolimab. These receptors all come from an adult with an advanced solid tumor such as melanoma, head and neck, liver or kidney cancer.

The chain employs TRBV7-9 and TRBJ2-3; D perhaps matches TRBD1 (7 bases). The CDR3 is 14 residues long. V lost 8 bases to trimming and J lost 3 bases, with 15 bases between them. Germline lookup yields CDR1 SEHNR and CDR2 FQNEAQ (reference sequence). CDR3 protein: CASVEAGGTDTQYF. In DNA, the CDR3 is TGTGCCAGCGTCGAGGCAGGGGGGACAGATACGCAGTATTTT.

This chain joins TRBV2 and TRBJ1-1; D is perhaps TRBD1 (6 bases). V was clipped by 8 bases and J by 1 base, with 11 bases between them. Germline loops: CDR1 SNHLY, CDR2 FYNNEI. The CDR3 is made up of 13 amino acids. CDR3 amino acids: CASYRDQNTEAFF. The CDR3 DNA sequence: TGTGCCAGCTACAGGGACCAGAACACTGAAGCTTTCTTT. The whole variable domain, filled in from reference TRBV2 and TRBJ1-1, reads EPEVTQTPSHQVTQMGQEVILRCVPISNHLYFYWYRQILGQKVEFLVSFYNNEISEKSEIFDDQFSVERPDGSNFTLKIRSTKLEDSAMYFCASYRDQNTEAFFGQGTRLTVV.

This clone was seen only a few times. The chain combines TRBV6-5 with TRBJ2-7, with no clear D. Germline lookup yields CDR1 MNHEY and CDR2 SVGAGI. V lost 6 bases and J lost 3, with 12 bases in between. CDR3 size: 13 residues. Here the CDR3 reads CASSSNGIYEQYF. The CDR3 DNA follows: TGTGCCAGCAGCTCAAACGGAATCTACGAGCAGTACTTC.

The chain carries TRBV7-7 and TRBJ2-1; D is perhaps TRBD1 (5 bases). Trimming took off 1 base at V and 5 bases at J, with 9 bases between the two ends. The CDR3 length is 14 residues. The germline CDR1 and CDR2 sequences are SSHAT and FNYEAQ (reference sequence). The CDR3 nucleotides are TGTGCCAGCAGCTTAGGGGCAGGGAACAATGAGCAGTTCTTC. Amino acids: CASSLGAGNNEQFF.

The CDR3 spells CASSQDGAGGLGAFF. For the CDR3, the DNA is TGTGCCAGCAGCCAAGATGGTGCGGGCGGCCTGGGGGCTTTCTTT. V gene TRBV4-2 combines with J gene TRBJ1-1; unclear D gene. The germline V gene encodes CDR1 LGHNA and CDR2 YNFKEQ. CDR3 length equals 15 residues. Trimming removed 0 bases at V and 11 bases at J, with 19 bases between.

This chain connects TRBV27 to TRBJ1-1; D possibly corresponds to TRBD1 (6 bases). V was cut by 5 bases and J by 4 bases, with 14 bases left in between. In germline, CDR1 is MNHEY, CDR2 SMNVEV (reference sequence). The CDR3 covers 14 residues. The CDR3 DNA sequence: TGTGCCAGCAGTACCCAACCCAGGGGCACTGAAGCTTTCTTT. Translated: CASSTQPRGTEAFF.

CDR3 bases: TGTGCCAGCAGTTACTCCATTGGACGGCTGAACACTGAAGCTTTCTTT. Protein: CASSYSIGRLNTEAFF. This chain links TRBV6-5 with TRBJ1-1; D uncertain. Germline values: CDR1 MNHEY, CDR2 SVGAGI. Between the trimmed V and J ends, which lost 0 bases and 0 bases, there was a span of 11 bases. The CDR3 spans 16 residues.

The sample holds a few counts of this clone. The V and J genes are TRBV6-1 and TRBJ2-4; 8 positions agree with TRBD1. CDR1 is MNHNS and CDR2 is SASEGT in the germline V gene. J gave up 7 bases and V 3 bases, and 8 bases lay outside the gene matches. CDR3 length equals 15 residues. This chain's CDR3 is CASSEGAGQVNIQYF. The CDR3 coding sequence is TGTGCCAGCAGTGAGGGGGCGGGACAGGTTAACATTCAGTACTTC.

CDR3 protein: CASSFLPSGTDTQYF. CDR3 DNA: TGCGCCAGCAGCTTCCTCCCTTCAGGGACAGATACGCAGTATTTT. This chain joins TRBV5-1 and TRBJ2-3, with D tentatively TRBD1 (5 bases). V shed 2 bases and J shed 3 bases, with 13 bases lying between them. The germline V gene has CDR1 SGHRS and CDR2 YFSETQ. This CDR3 contains 15 residues.

V is TRBV7-2 and J is TRBJ1-1, with D perhaps matching TRBD1 (6 bases). Trimming took off 1 base at V and 10 bases at J, with 13 bases between the two ends. The germline V gene has CDR1 SGHTA and CDR2 FQGNSA. The CDR3 runs 13 residues. The CDR3 sequence: CASSLGGTIGAFF. The CDR3 coding sequence is TGTGCCAGCAGCTTAGGTGGGACAATAGGAGCTTTCTTT.

V usage is TRBV10-2 and J usage is TRBJ1-6; 7 bases align to TRBD1. CDR1 and CDR2 from the germline V gene are WSHSY and SAAADI. Germline trimming cut 3 bases from V and 7 bases from J; bases unmatched to any gene: 6. The length of the CDR3 is 15 residues. CDR3 nucleotides: TGCGCCAGCAGTGAATCGGGCAGGGGGAATTCACCCCTCCACTTT. Protein sequence: CASSESGRGNSPLHF.

The chain joins TRBV5-1 to TRBJ2-2; D is ambiguous. CDR1 and CDR2 (germline): SGHRS, YFSETQ. The CDR3 sequence is 13 residues long. V lost 3 bases, J lost 6 bases, and 9 bases lay in between. The CDR3 DNA sequence: TGCGCCAGCAGCTCGGGTTCTGCCGGGGAGCTGTTTTTT. Translation gives CASSSGSAGELFF.

This sequence joins TRBV30 and TRBJ1-1; D possibly corresponds to TRBD1 (6 bases). Trimming shortened V by 4 bases and J by 1 base, and 10 bases separated the two germline ends. Germline CDR1 and CDR2: GTSNPN and SVGIG (reference sequence). The CDR3 is made up of 13 amino acids. In nucleotides, the CDR3 is TGTGCCTGGAATAAACAGGGGAACACTGAAGCTTTCTTT. Translated: CAWNKQGNTEAFF.

The V gene is TRBV30, the J gene TRBJ1-4; a possible D gene is TRBD1 (5 bases). CDR1 GTSNPN and CDR2 SVGIG come from the germline V gene (reference sequence). The CDR3 contains 17 residues. Deletions cut 0 bases from V and 0 bases from J, with 14 bases between. This chain's CDR3 is CAWSVSQGLSTNEKLFF. The CDR3, as DNA: TGTGCCTGGAGTGTCTCGCAGGGCCTATCAACTAATGAAAAACTGTTTTTT. The whole variable domain, remainder taken from reference TRBV30 and TRBJ1-4, is SQTIHQWPATLVQPVGSPLSLECTVEGTSNPNLYWYRQAAGRGLQLLFYSVGIGQISSEVPQNLSASRPQDRQFILSSKKLLLSDSGFYLCAWSVSQGLSTNEKLFFGSGTQLSVL.

The gene calls are TRBV4-2 and TRBJ1-5, with D perhaps TRBD1 (6 bases). The V end was cut by 0 bases, the J end by 5 bases, with 14 bases between. Germline values: CDR1 LGHNA, CDR2 YNFKEQ. This CDR3 spans 16 amino acids. As DNA, the CDR3 is TGTGCCAGCAGCCAAGATCTTAGCGGGGGCGATCAGCCCCAGCATTTT. This encodes CASSQDLSGGDQPQHF.

The chain carries TRBV6-5 and TRBJ1-1; D gene unclear. The germline CDR1 and CDR2 sequences are MNHEY and SVGAGI. Trimming left V 8 bases short and J 0 bases short, with 10 bases between. CDR3 length: 13 residues. The CDR3 here is CASGFRLNTEAFF. CDR3 DNA: TGTGCCAGCGGATTCCGCTTGAACACTGAAGCTTTCTTT.

This chain uses TRBV28 with TRBJ1-6, with a tentative D call TRBD1 (5 bases). Germline V gene lookup returns CDR1 MDHEN and CDR2 SYDVKM. This CDR3 has 15 amino acids. V gave up 2 bases and J gave up 8 bases, with 13 bases separating them. The CDR3 loop is CASSLRGIFHSPLHF. The CDR3 region has the DNA TGTGCCAGCAGTTTAAGGGGCATTTTTCATTCACCCCTCCACTTT.

The rearrangement joins TRBV5-1 to TRBJ2-3, with 11 bases matching TRBD2. V gave up 1 base and J gave up 2 bases; unmatched junction bases: 6. CDR3 size: 17 residues. Germline assignment: CDR1 SGHRS and CDR2 YFSETQ. The CDR3 reads CASSLFSSGGHTDTQYF. The CDR3, as DNA: TGCGCCAGCAGCTTGTTTTCTAGCGGGGGGCACACAGATACGCAGTATTTT.

The chain uses TRBV10-1 and TRBJ2-1; D is possibly TRBD1 (7 bases). Trimming left V 4 bases short and J 10 bases short, with 14 bases between. The CDR3 is 13 amino acids. The germline CDR1 and CDR2 sequences are WNHNN and SYGVQD (reference sequence). CDR3 nucleotide sequence: TGCGCCAGCAGTGTACAGGGGAGGCAGGAGCAGTTCTTC. Residues: CASSVQGRQEQFF.

This chain joins TRBV5-5 and TRBJ1-4, with TRBD1 matching 7 bases. The ends lost 0 bases at V and 3 bases at J; junction bases unmatched: 2. This CDR3 region has 15 residues. Per the germline V gene, CDR1 is SGHKS and CDR2 is YYEKEE (reference sequence). The CDR3 region has the DNA TGTGCCAGCAGCTTGGGGGACAGAGCTAATGAAAAACTGTTTTTT. Its protein product is CASSLGDRANEKLFF.

In its sample, this clone was seen once. The chain joins TRBV29-1 to TRBJ1-2; 10 nucleotides align to TRBD1. With V trimmed by 7 bases and J by 1 base, 6 bases remained unmatched. Germline V lookup: CDR1 SQVTM, CDR2 ANQGSEA. The CDR3 runs 14 residues. CDR3 protein: CSAAGTGVNYGYTF. As DNA, the CDR3 is TGCAGCGCCGCCGGGACAGGGGTTAACTATGGCTACACCTTC. Complete variable domain (other parts from reference TRBV29-1 and TRBJ1-2): SAVISQKPSRDICQRGTSLTIQCQVDSQVTMMFWYRQQPGQSLTLIATANQGSEATYESGFVIDKFPISRPNLTFSTLTVSNMSPEDSSIYLCSAAGTGVNYGYTFGSGTRLTVV.

The chain couples TRBV29-1 to TRBJ1-1; 7 nucleotides line up with TRBD1. The CDR3 is 14 amino acids. The germline V gene encodes CDR1 SQVTM and CDR2 ANQGSEA. Germline trimming cut 7 bases from V and 3 bases from J; bases unmatched to any gene: 11. In nucleotides, the CDR3 is TGCAGCGGCCAACAGGGGTCGGTGTACACTGAAGCTTTCTTT. Residues: CSGQQGSVYTEAFF. Full variable domain (rest looked up from reference TRBV29-1 and TRBJ1-1): SAVISQKPSRDICQRGTSLTIQCQVDSQVTMMFWYRQQPGQSLTLIATANQGSEATYESGFVIDKFPISRPNLTFSTLTVSNMSPEDSSIYLCSGQQGSVYTEAFFGQGTRLTVV.

The chain uses TRBV11-1 and TRBJ1-1; weak D call: TRBD1 (5 bases). The V gene lost 5 bases and the J gene lost 5 bases, with 12 bases spanning the gap. CDR1 is SGHAT, CDR2 FQDESV, per germline (reference sequence). CDR3 length: 13 residues. The CDR3 DNA sequence: TGTGCCAGCAGCCCACAGACAGTAACTGAAGCTTTCTTT. Translating it yields CASSPQTVTEAFF.

The rearrangement links TRBV10-1 to TRBJ2-2; 8 bases line up with TRBD2. Germline CDR1 is WNHNN and CDR2 is SYGVQD (reference sequence). There are 16 residues in the CDR3. With 3 bases clipped from V and 0 bases from J, the junction kept 3 bases outside the gene matches. CDR3 DNA: TGCGCCAGCAGTGAACAAGCGGGAGCGAACACCGGGGAGCTGTTTTTT. Encoded protein: CASSEQAGANTGELFF.

This clone was found a few times. The genes are TRBV7-9 and TRBJ2-7; no clear D gene. V gave up 4 bases and J gave up 2 bases, with 6 bases separating them. The CDR3 covers 12 residues. Germline CDR1 SEHNR, CDR2 FQNEAQ (reference sequence). The CDR3 loop reads CASSYGTYEQYF. For the CDR3, the DNA is TGTGCCAGCAGCTATGGAACCTACGAGCAGTACTTC.

The V gene is TRBV9, the J gene TRBJ1-4; D perhaps matches TRBD1 (5 bases). The CDR3 sequence is 18 residues long. CDR1 and CDR2 from the germline V gene are SGDLS and YYNGEE. V lost 4 bases to trimming and J lost 5 bases, with 24 bases between them. The CDR3 DNA sequence: TGTGCCAGCAGCTCCCAGGTCGGGGCAGCGGCCTTAAATGAAAAACTGTTTTTT. Protein product: CASSSQVGAAALNEKLFF.